The rows below give T cell receptor beta chains drawn from one sample of a study of T cell responses to AZD1222 COVID-19 vaccine. The method was immunoSEQ multiplex PCR; TCRdb's version includes in-frame clones alone and lacks a portion of them. This table has over 120,000 clones, 85% to 95% appearing once. The source was peripheral blood, collected on day 0 of AZD1222 vaccination. All receptors come from an adult in good health. The CDR3 runs from the conserved cysteine through the conserved F or W. The D gene is left open where the match is weak. Only some rows state a clone size, as once, few, many or a class for expanded clones.

d_call clone_size j_call v_call cdr3_nt cdr3_aa
TRBD1 - TRBJ1-5 TRBV6-2/TRBV6-3 TGTGCCAGCAGCCAACAGGGGGCTAGTCAGCCCCAGCATTTT CASSQQGASQPQHF
- - TRBJ1-1 TRBV7-9 TGTGCCAGCAGCTCAAGGGGGGGACTTGAAGCTTTCTTT CASSSRGGLEAFF
TRBD2 - TRBJ2-7 TRBV7-3 TGTGCCAGCAGCTTGGGGAGCGGGGGCCCCTACGAGCAGTACTTC CASSLGSGGPYEQYF
- - TRBJ1-5 TRBV18 TGTGCCAGCTCACCGATCGCGGGGGCCAGCAATCAGCCCCAGCATTTT CASSPIAGASNQPQHF
TRBD2 few TRBJ2-7 TRBV5-6 TGTGCCAGCAGCCCGTTATCGGCGACTAGCGGGGGTTACGAGCAGTACTTC CASSPLSATSGGYEQYF
TRBD1 - TRBJ2-3 TRBV4-3 TGCGCCAGCAGCCAGGAATGGACAGGGAGCGGGACAGATACGCAGTATTTT CASSQEWTGSGTDTQYF
- few TRBJ1-5 TRBV19 TGTGCCAGTAACGAGGGATCTAGCAATCAGCCCCAGCATTTT CASNEGSSNQPQHF
TRBD1 few TRBJ2-7 TRBV5-4 TGTGCCAGCAGCCGGGGACAGGTCGGCCTCGAGCAGTACTTC CASSRGQVGLEQYF
TRBD1 once TRBJ1-2 TRBV27 TGTGCCAGCAGTTTACGAATAGGGACAGGACGAGGCTACACCTTC CASSLRIGTGRGYTF
TRBD1 once TRBJ1-2 TRBV24-1 TGTGCCACCAGTCCAAAGGACCAGGGGGCGCAAAGCTATGGCTACACCTTC CATSPKDQGAQSYGYTF
- - TRBJ1-5 TRBV27 TGTGCCAGCAGAGACCAGGGCCTCGGGCCCCAGCATTTT CASRDQGLGPQHF
TRBD1 - TRBJ2-2 TRBV15 TGTGCCACCAGCAGAGCGGACAGGGCGACCGGGGAGCTGTTTTTT CATSRADRATGELFF
- - TRBJ2-1 TRBV9 TGTGCCAGCAGCGTAGAAGGGGATTCCTACAATGAGCAGTTCTTC CASSVEGDSYNEQFF
- - TRBJ1-4 TRBV5-6 TGTGCCAGCAGCTGGGGGGTGCGGGAGAATGAAAAACTGTTTTTT CASSWGVRENEKLFF
- - TRBJ1-3 TRBV19 TGTGCCAGTAGTCCGGTTTTCTCTGGAAACACCATATATTTT CASSPVFSGNTIYF
TRBD1 - TRBJ1-6 TRBV11-3 TGTGCCAGCAGCTTAGACAGGGGGAACTCACCCCTCCACTTT CASSLDRGNSPLHF
- - TRBJ2-3 TRBV12-3/TRBV12-4 TGTGCCAGCAGCTGGGGACCGGATACGCAGTATTTT CASSWGPDTQYF
- - TRBJ1-1 TRBV7-3 TGTGCCAGCAGCTTCCGTGGGAACACTGAAGCTTTCTTT CASSFRGNTEAFF
- - TRBJ1-2 TRBV13 TGTGCCAGCAGCAAAACAGGAGAATATGGCTACACCTTC CASSKTGEYGYTF
TRBD1 - TRBJ2-3 TRBV10-3 TGTGCCATCAGACAGGGGACAGATACGCAGTATTTT CAIRQGTDTQYF
TRBD2 - TRBJ2-5 TRBV2 TGTGCCAGTACTAGCGCCGAAGAGACCCAGTACTTC CASTSAEETQYF
- - TRBJ1-2 TRBV6-5 TGTGCCAGCAGTTACGGGGCATCAACCTATGGCTACACCTTC CASSYGASTYGYTF
TRBD2 - TRBJ2-5 TRBV7-3 TGTGCCAGCAGCTCGACAGCGGGGAACCAAGAGACCCAGTACTTC CASSSTAGNQETQYF
- once TRBJ1-6 TRBV6-6 TGTGCCAGCAGTCCTATGATGTGGGGACGGCAGAATTCACCCCTCCACTTT CASSPMMWGRQNSPLHF
- - TRBJ2-7 TRBV6-6 TGTGCCAGCAGTTACGTCGCACAGCTCCCTGAGCAGTACTTC CASSYVAQLPEQYF
- - TRBJ1-1 TRBV7-3 TGTGCCAGCAGACGCCATTCGGACACTGAAGCTTTCTTT CASRRHSDTEAFF
TRBD2 - TRBJ2-1 TRBV10-3 TGTGCCATCAAATCTAGCGGGGGGGCAGATGAGCAGTTCTTC CAIKSSGGADEQFF
- once TRBJ2-2 TRBV6-5 TGTGCCAGCAAAAAGGGATTGAACACCGGGGAGCTGTTTTTT CASKKGLNTGELFF
- - TRBJ1-5 TRBV19 TGTGCCAGTAGTATAGAGGGAGGAGGGAATCAGCCCCAGCATTTT CASSIEGGGNQPQHF
TRBD1 - TRBJ1-1 TRBV7-8 TGTGCCAGCAGCCCGAGGACAGGGAGAACATTAGGCGCTGAAGCTTTCTTT CASSPRTGRTLGAEAFF
- - TRBJ1-1 TRBV6-5 TGTGCCAGCAGTTACTCGAAAGGGTTAAGCACTGAAGCTTTCTTT CASSYSKGLSTEAFF
- - TRBJ1-6 TRBV27 TGTGCCAGCTTGCCGTCCGGGGTCCTAAATTCACCCCTCCACTTT CASLPSGVLNSPLHF
- - TRBJ1-1 TRBV10-3 TGTGCCATCACCGGGTCGGGGAGAGCGACTGAAGCTTTCTTT CAITGSGRATEAFF
- - TRBJ1-1 TRBV7-2 TGTGCCAGCAGCTTAGGGGGACCTCAGGCCACTGAAGCTTTCTTT CASSLGGPQATEAFF
TRBD1 - TRBJ2-7 TRBV30 TGTGCCTGGAGTACTGACAGGGGGCGAAACGAGCAGTACTTC CAWSTDRGRNEQYF